Listed below are T cell receptor beta chains from one sample, sequenced in a study of T cell repertoires in aging, cancer and after chemotherapy. One entry per CDR3 protein results from TCRdb running MiXCR on the multiplex PCR reads. The table includes under 750 distinct CDR3 sequences, roughly 21% detected once. Sequencing was done on a sample of blood. Every receptor here comes from a human donor with a blood cancer. Each CDR3 is given with its conserved first and last residue. The order of the fields is CDR3 length, J gene, D gene, clone size, V gene, CDR3 DNA, CDR3 protein. D genes are given only for firm matches. Not all rows give a size; the values are once, few, many and, for expanded clones, a class.

15 | TRBJ2-6 | . | medium-sized | TRBV6-2/TRBV6-3 | TGTGCCAGCACCGCAGACAGCTCTGGGGCCAACGTCCTGACTTTC | CASTADSSGANVLTF
14 | TRBJ2-7 | . | few | TRBV7-9 | TGTGCCAGCAGCTCCGGCGGGACAGACTACGAGCAGTACTTC | CASSSGGTDYEQYF
13 | TRBJ2-2 | TRBD1 | large | TRBV19 | TGTGCCAGTAGGGACAGGTACACCGGGGAGCTGTTTTTT | CASRDRYTGELFF
13 | TRBJ1-2 | . | . | TRBV6-4 | TGTGCCAGCAGTGACTCGACCGGGAATGGCTACACCTTC | CASSDSTGNGYTF
16 | TRBJ1-4 | TRBD1 | few | TRBV5-1 | TGCGCCAGCAGCTTCAATCCGACAGGGGGCAATGAAAAACTGTTTTTT | CASSFNPTGGNEKLFF
17 | TRBJ2-2 | TRBD2 | few | TRBV10-2 | TGCGCCAGCAGTGAGACCCGGACTAGCGGGGTCACCGGGGAGCTGTTTTTT | CASSETRTSGVTGELFF
16 | TRBJ2-3 | . | medium-sized | TRBV18 | TGTGCCAGCTCACGATTTCGGACTGGGAACACAGATACGCAGTATTTT | CASSRFRTGNTDTQYF
13 | TRBJ2-4 | . | large | TRBV19 | TGTGCCAGTAGTATCACAGGTCCTAACATTCAGTACTTC | CASSITGPNIQYF
15 | TRBJ2-4 | . | . | TRBV7-2 | TGTGCCAGCAGCCCTCAGGGGGGTACCAAAAACATTCAGTACTTC | CASSPQGGTKNIQYF
15 | TRBJ2-7 | TRBD2 | medium-sized | TRBV6-6 | TGTGCCAGCAGGGATATAGCGGGGGGCTCCTACGAGCAGTACTTC | CASRDIAGGSYEQYF
16 | TRBJ2-1 | TRBD2 | few | TRBV7-2 | TGTGCCAGCAGCTCTACCCCGGGACTAGCGGGATTTGAGCAGTTCTTC | CASSSTPGLAGFEQFF
15 | TRBJ1-1 | . | few | TRBV7-3 | TGTGCCAGCAGCTTAAAGTTGGTAATGAACACTGAAGCTTTCTTT | CASSLKLVMNTEAFF
13 | TRBJ1-3 | . | . | TRBV20-1 | TGCAGTGCTAGGGGGGCTTCTAAGGACACCATATATTTT | CSARGASKDTIYF
14 | TRBJ2-3 | TRBD2 | . | TRBV5-1 | TGCGCCAGCAGCCTCGCGGGAGGGGTAGATACGCAGTATTTT | CASSLAGGVDTQYF
14 | TRBJ2-2 | . | large | TRBV19 | TGTGCCAGTAGTATTGGAACAGACACCGGGGAGCTGTTTTTT | CASSIGTDTGELFF
15 | TRBJ2-4 | TRBD2 | few | TRBV4-2 | TGTGCCAGCAGCCAAGCCGTCGGGGAGGGAAACATTCAGTACTTC | CASSQAVGEGNIQYF
13 | TRBJ2-7 | . | medium-sized | TRBV20-1 | TGCAGTGCCGAGGACTATCGCTCCTACGAGCAGTACTTC | CSAEDYRSYEQYF
14 | TRBJ2-1 | TRBD1 | large | TRBV6-5 | TGTGCCAGCGGGGGGACAGGGCCCTACAATGAGCAGTTCTTC | CASGGTGPYNEQFF
14 | TRBJ2-2 | . | few | TRBV24-1 | TGTGCCACCAGTGACCCCCAGGTTCCCGGGGAGCTGTTTTTT | CATSDPQVPGELFF
13 | TRBJ1-5 | . | few | TRBV20-1 | TGCAGTGCTAGCCAACAAAGCAATCAGCCCCAGCATTTT | CSASQQSNQPQHF
14 | TRBJ2-7 | . | large | TRBV6-5 | TGTGCCAGCAGTTACGTGGGGCGAGTCTACGAGCAGTACTTC | CASSYVGRVYEQYF
16 | TRBJ1-5 | TRBD1 | medium-sized | TRBV19 | TGTGCCAGTAGTGCCGGGACAGGGGCCGCCAATCAGCCCCAGCATTTT | CASSAGTGAANQPQHF
16 | TRBJ2-2 | TRBD1 | . | TRBV4-1 | TGCGCCAGCAGCCAAGAGGACAGGACGAACACCGGGGAGCTGTTTTTT | CASSQEDRTNTGELFF
12 | TRBJ2-1 | TRBD1 | few | TRBV24-1 | TGTGCCACCGACGACAGGGTCAATGAGCAGTTCTTC | CATDDRVNEQFF
18 | TRBJ2-5 | . | medium-sized | TRBV6-6 | TGTGCCAGCAGTTCCAAGGGACCCCGGGCCCGGAGCCAGGAGACCCAGTACTTC | CASSSKGPRARSQETQYF
17 | TRBJ1-6 | TRBD1 | . | TRBV5-4 | TGTGCCAGCAGCTTGTGGGGTGACAGGGTGGGATATTCACCCCACCACTTT | CASSLWGDRVGYSPHHF
16 | TRBJ2-1 | TRBD2 | . | TRBV11-2 | TGTGCCAGCAGCCCCCTTAGCGGGGGACCCTACAATGAGCAGTTCTTC | CASSPLSGGPYNEQFF
15 | TRBJ2-7 | . | large | TRBV29-1 | TGCAGCGTTGTCTACCCCCCTCCCAGGGGCTACGAGCAGTACTTC | CSVVYPPPRGYEQYF
14 | TRBJ2-7 | . | . | TRBV10-1 | TGCGCCAGCAGTACGAGGGCAGGGAGCTACGAGCAGTACTTC | CASSTRAGSYEQYF